The clone carrying this T cell receptor beta chain has at least ten counts. Its antigen is not known. CDR1 is MNHEY and CDR2 is SVGEGT in the germline V gene. The CDR3 runs 14 residues. V lost 6 bases and J 0 bases, leaving 9 bases between the germline ends. The sample's time point: pre-sensitization, week 0. The treatment was: therapeutic diphenylcyclopropenone sensitization with weekly scalp DPC. The study enrolled 18 to 70-year-old alopecia patients suitable for DPC. Total RNA was extracted from unfractionated whole blood. Via MiXCR, TCRdb re-called the RACE reads, giving one row per CDR3 protein. The sample includes around 250,000 distinct CDR3 sequences, 7% to 10% of them seen just once. The sample comes from a study of human T cells and chemical hapten exposure. Study-level findings and limits: The number of TCRs above 1 in 1000 frequency did not change after DPC sensitization. PT1 expanded TCR counts and patch test score correlated positively.

This receptor was taken from a middle-aged woman with alopecia areata. Some clones in this sample may be carry-over from other donors' samples. This chain connects TRBV6-2 or TRBV6-3 to TRBJ1-5; D gene ambiguous. The starting material was whole blood, obtained in connection with sensitization to the hapten diphenylcyclopropenone (DPC). The chain's CDR3 is CASRWSYSNQPQHF. The DNA of the CDR3 is TGTGCCAGCAGGTGGAGTTATAGCAATCAGCCCCAGCATTTT.